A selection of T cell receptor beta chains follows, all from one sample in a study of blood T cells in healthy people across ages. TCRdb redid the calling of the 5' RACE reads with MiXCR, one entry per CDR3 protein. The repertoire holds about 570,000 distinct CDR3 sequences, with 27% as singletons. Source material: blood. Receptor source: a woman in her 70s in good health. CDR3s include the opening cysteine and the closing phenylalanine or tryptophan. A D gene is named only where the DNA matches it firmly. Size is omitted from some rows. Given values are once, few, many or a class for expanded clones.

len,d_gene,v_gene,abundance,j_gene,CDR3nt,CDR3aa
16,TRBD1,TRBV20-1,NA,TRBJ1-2,TGCAGTGCTAGAGAACACGGGACAGGGGCTAACTATGGCTACACCTTC,CSAREHGTGANYGYTF
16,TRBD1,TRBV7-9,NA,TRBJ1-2,TGTGCCAGCAGCCTAAGTGCGGGGCAGGGGGAGTCTGGCTACACCTTC,CASSLSAGQGESGYTF
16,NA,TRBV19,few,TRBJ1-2,TGTGCCAGTAGAGGTTCGACCTCAACTAGATACTATGGCTACACCTTC,CASRGSTSTRYYGYTF
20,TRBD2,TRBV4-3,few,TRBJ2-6,TGCGCCAGCAGCCAAGATTTTGTTGGCGGGGGGAACTCTGGGGCCAACGTCCTGACTTTC,CASSQDFVGGGNSGANVLTF
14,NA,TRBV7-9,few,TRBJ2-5,TGTGCCAGCAGCTTAGAAACAACCCAAGAGACCCAGTACTTC,CASSLETTQETQYF
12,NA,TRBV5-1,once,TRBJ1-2,TGCGCCAGCAGCTTGGAGGGCGAGGGCTACACCTTC,CASSLEGEGYTF
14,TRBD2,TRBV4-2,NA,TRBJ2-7,TGTGCCAGCAGCCAGGGGACTATGAGGTACGAGCAGTACTTC,CASSQGTMRYEQYF
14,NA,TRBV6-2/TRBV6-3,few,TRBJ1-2,TGTGCCAGCAGTTACTCGGGGGCGCAATATGGCTACACCTTC,CASSYSGAQYGYTF
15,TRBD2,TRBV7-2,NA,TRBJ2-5,TGTGCCAGCAGCTCCCAGAGACTAGCGGAAGAGACCCAGTACTTC,CASSSQRLAEETQYF
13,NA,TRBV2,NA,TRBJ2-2,TGTGCCAGCGACCAGGGATGGACCGGGGAGCTGTTTTTT,CASDQGWTGELFF
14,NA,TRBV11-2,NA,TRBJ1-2,TGTGCCAGCAGCCGCCAGGAGGGTCGTTATGGCTACACCTTC,CASSRQEGRYGYTF
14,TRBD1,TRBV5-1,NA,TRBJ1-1,TGCGCCAGCAGCTTCCAGGGGGCTCTCACTGAAGCTTTCTTT,CASSFQGALTEAFF
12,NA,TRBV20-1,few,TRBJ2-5,TGCAGTGCTTTCCTTTTCCAAGAGACCCAGTACTTC,CSAFLFQETQYF
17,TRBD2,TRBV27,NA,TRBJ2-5,TGTGCCAGCAGTTTACGGGGGGGACTGAGGGGTAAAGAGACCCAGTACTTC,CASSLRGGLRGKETQYF
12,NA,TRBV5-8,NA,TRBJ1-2,NA,CASSWGTGSHTF
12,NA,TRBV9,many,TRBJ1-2,TGTGCCAGCAGCGTACCGGGTATAGGCTACACCTTC,CASSVPGIGYTF
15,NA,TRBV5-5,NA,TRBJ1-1,TGTGCCAGCAGACGCAATCCGACAGCGAACACTGAAGCTTTCTTT,CASRRNPTANTEAFF
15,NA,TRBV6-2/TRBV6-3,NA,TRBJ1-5,TGTGCCAGCAGCCAAAGAGGGTTTGGCAATCAGCCCCAGCATTTT,CASSQRGFGNQPQHF
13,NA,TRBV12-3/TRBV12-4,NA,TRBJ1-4,TGTGCCAGCAGCCTACGAGTCCGGCGTCCGGTGTTTTTT,CASSLRVRRPVFF
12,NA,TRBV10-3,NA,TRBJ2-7,TGTGCCATCAGTCAAAGCAGGAACGAGCAGTACTTC,CAISQSRNEQYF
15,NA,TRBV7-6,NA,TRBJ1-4,TGTGCCAGCAGCCCGGGACCGACAACTAATGAAAAACTGTTTTTT,CASSPGPTTNEKLFF
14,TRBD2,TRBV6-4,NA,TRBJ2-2,TGTGCCAGCAGTGAAGCGGGAGGCATCGGGGAGCTGTTTTTT,CASSEAGGIGELFF
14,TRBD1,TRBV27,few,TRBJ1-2,TGTGCCAGCAGTTTAACCCGGGACAGCTATGGCTACACCTTC,CASSLTRDSYGYTF
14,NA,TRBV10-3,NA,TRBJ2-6,TGTGCCATCAGTGAAATCTCTGGGGCCAACGTCCTGACTTTC,CAISEISGANVLTF
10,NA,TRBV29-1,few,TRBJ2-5,TGCAGCGTTGGTGCCCAGACCCAGTACTTC,CSVGAQTQYF
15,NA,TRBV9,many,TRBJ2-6,TGTGCCAGCAGCTTACAGGGCTCTGGGGCCAACGTCCTGACTTTC,CASSLQGSGANVLTF
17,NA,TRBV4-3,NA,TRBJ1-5,TGCGCCAGCAGCCAGACGATTTCCCCGGGACTTTCGGGGGCCCAGCATTTT,CASSQTISPGLSGAQHF
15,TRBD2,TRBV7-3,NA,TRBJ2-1,TGTGCCAGCAGCCCTCAGCGGGGGGGCCCCGATGAGCAGTTCTTC,CASSPQRGGPDEQFF
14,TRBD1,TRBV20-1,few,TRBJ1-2,TGCAGTCCCCAAAGACAGGGGTCCTCCTATGGCTACACCTTC,CSPQRQGSSYGYTF
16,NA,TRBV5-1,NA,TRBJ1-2,TGCGCCAGCAGCTTGGGCGCGACAAGTCCTGGCTATGGCTACACCTTC,CASSLGATSPGYGYTF
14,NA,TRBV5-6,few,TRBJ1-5,TGTGCCAGCAGCTTGAACCACGGGGGGCAGCCCCAGCATTTT,CASSLNHGGQPQHF
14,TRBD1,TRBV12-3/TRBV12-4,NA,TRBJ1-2,TGTGCCAGCAGGGGGACAGGAGGCAACTATGGCTACACCTTC,CASRGTGGNYGYTF
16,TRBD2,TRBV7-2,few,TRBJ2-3,TGTGCCAGCAGCTTTCCTAGCGGGGGGGCCCCGGATACGCAGTATTTT,CASSFPSGGAPDTQYF
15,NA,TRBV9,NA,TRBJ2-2,TGTGCCAGCAGCGTAGGTGCATCGAACACCGGGGAGCTGTTTTTT,CASSVGASNTGELFF
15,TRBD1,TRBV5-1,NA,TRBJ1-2,TGCGCCAGCAGCCCCGGACAGGGGGCAGGCTATGGCTACACCTTC,CASSPGQGAGYGYTF
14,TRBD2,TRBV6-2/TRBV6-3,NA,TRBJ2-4,TGTGCCAGCAGTTTATCCGGGACTACCAACATTCAGTACTTC,CASSLSGTTNIQYF
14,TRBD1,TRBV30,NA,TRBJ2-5,TGTGCCTGGAGGGACAGGGGTTGGCAAGAGACCCAGTACTTC,CAWRDRGWQETQYF
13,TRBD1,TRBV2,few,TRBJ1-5,TGTGCCAGCACTAGGGACAGGAATCAGCCCCAGCATTTT,CASTRDRNQPQHF
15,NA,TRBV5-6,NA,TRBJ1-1,TGTGCCAGCAGCTTCGGGTGGGGGATCAACACTGAAGCTTTCTTT,CASSFGWGINTEAFF
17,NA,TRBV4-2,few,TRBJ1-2,TGTGCCAGCAGCCAAGATATAGTCGGTAGGGTCGACTATGGCTACACCTTC,CASSQDIVGRVDYGYTF